Shown below are 17 T cell receptor beta chains from a single sample sequenced in a study of cytomegalovirus exposure and HLA in healthy donors. Primers for the PCR totalled 60 Vbeta and 13 Jbeta. Profiled with immunoSEQ multiplex PCR; TCRdb holds only in-frame clones, not every one. This repertoire shows 95,000 to 150,000 clones, roughly 8.6% found once; its top ten account for 6% to 7.5%. Specimen: PBMCs. The receptors here all came from a woman aged 40 to 50 in good health and CMV-seropositive.

V gene TRBV5-8 combines with J gene TRBJ1-2; 8 bases are a match to TRBD1. CDR1 and CDR2 from the germline V gene are SGHTS and YDEGEE. The CDR3 contains 15 residues. V shed 5 bases, J shed 0 bases, and the junction held 6 bases outside the gene matches. The DNA for the CDR3 is TGTGCCAGCAGAAGTCAGGGGGCTGCTAACTATGGCTACACCTTC. Its translation: CASRSQGAANYGYTF.

Only a few counts were recorded for this clone. The genes are TRBV5-1 and TRBJ1-1; 7 bases match TRBD1. The CDR3 has 15 residues. CDR1 SGHRS and CDR2 YFSETQ come from the germline V gene. The trim removed 0 bases at V and 4 bases at J, leaving 6 bases unmatched. The CDR3 region has the DNA TGCGCCAGCAGCTTGGGATCAGGGGGGCGCACTGAAGCTTTCTTT. Its translation: CASSLGSGGRTEAFF.

V usage is TRBV7-7 and J usage is TRBJ2-2, with unresolved D. Germline lookup yields CDR1 SSHAT and CDR2 FNYEAQ (reference sequence). This CDR3 spans 15 amino acids. Trimming pared 5 bases from V and 0 bases from J, leaving 10 bases between. CDR3 protein: CASSPGFANTGELFF. The CDR3 DNA reads as TGTGCCAGCAGCCCCGGGTTCGCGAACACCGGGGAGCTGTTTTTT.

This clone was picked up a small number of times. The chain carries TRBV2 and TRBJ2-6; tentative D call: TRBD1 (6 bases). V lost 4 bases and J 0 bases, leaving 7 bases between the germline ends. There are 15 residues in the CDR3. CDR1 and CDR2 from the germline V gene are SNHLY and FYNNEI. Here the CDR3 reads CASSVGGSGANVLTF. The CDR3 bases are TGTGCCAGCAGTGTAGGGGGCTCTGGGGCCAACGTCCTGACTTTC.

This clone showed up just a few times. This chain uses TRBV6-5 with TRBJ2-5, with TRBD2 as a possible D gene (6 bases). This CDR3 contains 14 residues. V shed 0 bases and J shed 5 bases, with 10 bases lying between them. Per germline, CDR1 MNHEY and CDR2 SVGAGI. The DNA for the CDR3 is TGTGCCAGCAGTTACTCGACTAGTGCCGAGACCCAGTACTTC. Protein sequence: CASSYSTSAETQYF.

The rearrangement links TRBV7-9 to TRBJ1-1; TRBD1 is a possible D gene (5 bases). V was pared by 5 bases and J by 1 base, with 8 bases between. Germline CDR1 reads SEHNR; CDR2 reads FQNEAQ (reference sequence). CDR3 length: 13 amino acids. CDR3 sequence reads: CASSPGGNTEAFF. The CDR3 nucleotides read TGTGCCAGCAGCCCGGGGGGGAACACTGAAGCTTTCTTT.

The gene calls are TRBV7-3 and TRBJ1-2; TRBD1 might be the D (5 bases). This CDR3 region has 13 residues. The V end was cut by 5 bases, the J end by 7 bases, with 14 bases between. The germline V gene encodes CDR1 SGHTA and CDR2 FQGTGA. The DNA for the CDR3 is TGTGCCAGCAGCCCAGGGTACAAGTCTGGCTACACCTTC. This codes for CASSPGYKSGYTF. Drawing the rest from reference TRBV7-3 and TRBJ1-2, the complete variable domain is GAGVSQTPSNKVTEKGKYVELRCDPISGHTALYWYRQSLGQGPEFLIYFQGTGAADDSGLPNDRFFAVRPEGSVSTLKIQRTERGDSAVYLCASSPGYKSGYTFGSGTRLTVV.

This clone has only a few counts. The V call is TRBV15, the J call TRBJ2-3, with D uncertain. CDR1 and CDR2 (germline): LNHNV, YYDKDF (reference sequence). This CDR3 spans 13 amino acids. Trimming removed 2 bases at V and 6 bases at J, with 9 bases between. For the CDR3, the DNA is TGTGCCACCAGCAGAAACCCTGAGGATACGCAGTATTTT. Translating it yields CATSRNPEDTQYF. The variable domain in full, completed from reference TRBV15 and TRBJ2-3, reads DAMVIQNPRYQVTQFGKPVTLSCSQTLNHNVMYWYQQKSSQAPKLLFHYYDKDFNNEADTPDNFQSRRPNTSFCFLDIRSPGLGDTAMYLCATSRNPEDTQYFGPGTRLTVL.

This clone was counted a few times. The chain carries TRBV6-5 and TRBJ1-5, with D perhaps matching TRBD1 (6 bases). There are 13 residues in the CDR3. Germline V gene lookup returns CDR1 MNHEY and CDR2 SVGAGI. Trimming took off 6 bases at V and 6 bases at J, with 12 bases between the two ends. The CDR3 reads CASSRTGSQPQHF. CDR3 sequence (DNA): TGTGCCAGCAGCAGAACAGGGAGTCAGCCCCAGCATTTT.

This clone was observed a handful of times. The chain uses TRBV11-1 and TRBJ2-5; TRBD1 might be the D (6 bases). Between the trimmed V and J ends, which lost 5 bases and 7 bases, there was a span of 17 bases. CDR3 length equals 14 residues. From germline, CDR1 is SGHAT and CDR2 FQDESV (reference sequence). The CDR3 DNA reads as TGTGCCAGCAGCGTAGAGGGACACCCAGGGACCCAGTACTTC. Residues: CASSVEGHPGTQYF.

The V gene is TRBV18, the J gene TRBJ2-1; TRBD1 aligns across 7 bases. J was trimmed by 14 bases and V by 2 bases; bases with no gene match: 6. The CDR3 loop spans 12 amino acids. Looked up from germline, CDR1 is KGHSH and CDR2 is LQKENI. This CDR3 is CASSPSSQGEFF. The DNA of the CDR3 is TGTGCCAGCTCACCATCATCGCAGGGGGAGTTCTTC.

This rearrangement joins TRBV10-3 to TRBJ1-5; D unresolved. This CDR3 is 15 amino acids long. Germline lookup yields CDR1 ENHRY and CDR2 SYGVKD. V shed 0 bases and J shed 3 bases, with 9 bases lying between them. DNA of the CDR3: TGTGCCATCAGTGAGTCATCAGAGGTCAATCAGCCCCAGCATTTT. It yields the protein CAISESSEVNQPQHF.

The table lists this clone with a few counts. The chain is built from TRBV2 and TRBJ1-2; D is perhaps TRBD1 (6 bases). Trimming shortened V by 7 bases and J by 0 bases, and 12 bases separated the two germline ends. Germline values: CDR1 SNHLY, CDR2 FYNNEI. This CDR3 spans 14 amino acids. The CDR3 coding sequence is TGTGCCAGCAAGGGTGGACAGACTAACTATGGCTACACCTTC. Translation gives CASKGGQTNYGYTF.

This clone was found many times. The V call is TRBV6-5, the J call TRBJ1-1; unclear D gene. V lost 7 bases, J lost 0 bases, and 15 bases lay in between. The CDR3 runs to 15 residues. The germline V gene has CDR1 MNHEY and CDR2 SVGAGI. The CDR3 region is CASNPGLHMNTEAFF. Here the CDR3 DNA reads TGTGCCAGCAACCCAGGCCTTCATATGAACACTGAAGCTTTCTTT.

A few counts support this clone. This chain joins TRBV29-1 and TRBJ2-1, with D possibly matching TRBD2 (6 bases). The V and J ends lost 6 bases and 7 bases respectively, with 13 bases between them. CDR1 SQVTM and CDR2 ANQGSEA come from the germline V gene. This CDR3 comprises 12 residues. CDR3: CSVRGKGNEQFF. CDR3 sequence (DNA): TGCAGCGTCCGCGGGAAGGGTAATGAGCAGTTCTTC.

This clone was picked up a small number of times. The same CDR3 also results from other DNA sequences found in this sample. V gene TRBV2 combines with J gene TRBJ2-7; 10 nucleotides line up with TRBD1. This CDR3 is 13 amino acids long. Trimming at V came to 6 bases and at J to 3 bases, leaving 2 bases not matched to a gene. Germline loops: CDR1 SNHLY, CDR2 FYNNEI. DNA of the CDR3: TGTGCCAGCAGGGGACAGGGGCTCTACGAGCAGTACTTC. This gives the protein CASRGQGLYEQYF.

J is TRBJ2-1 and V is TRBV6-6, with TRBD1 matching 7 bases. CDR1 and CDR2 (germline): MNHNY, SVGAGI (reference sequence). The length of the CDR3 is 16 residues. With V trimmed by 3 bases and J by 2 bases, 7 bases remained unmatched. The CDR3 spells CASSYSTGIAYNEQFF. The CDR3 region has the DNA TGTGCCAGCAGTTATTCGACAGGGATAGCCTACAATGAGCAGTTCTTC.